Presented here are 8 T cell receptor beta chains from one specimen sequenced in a study of metastatic and nonmetastatic thyroid tumors. TCRdb called clones again from the PCR reads with MiXCR. The table has around 38,000 clones, roughly 27% seen once; the top ten hold nearly 10%. All patients were untreated before thyroid surgery. The sequenced sample consisted of blood. The receptors come from a female donor with papillary thyroid cancer or a benign thyroid nodule (not recorded which). Some clones in this sample may be carry-over from other donors' samples.

This clone is medium-sized by share. The V gene is TRBV6-1, the J gene TRBJ1-6; possible D gene TRBD1, 6 bases. Trimming took off 9 bases at V and 6 bases at J, with 12 bases between the two ends. The CDR3 covers 13 residues. From germline, CDR1 is MNHNS and CDR2 SASEGT. CDR3 in amino acids: CASTGQINSPLHF. For the CDR3, the DNA is TGTGCCAGTACGGGACAAATTAATTCACCCCTCCACTTT.

This clone was seen ten or more times. The rearrangement joins TRBV12-3 or TRBV12-4 to TRBJ2-1; TRBD2 matches 10 bases. V shed 7 bases, J shed 7 bases, and the junction held 10 bases outside the gene matches. The CDR3 contains 15 residues. This chain's CDR3 is CASTWASGGGNEQFF. CDR3 DNA sequence: TGTGCCAGCACCTGGGCTAGCGGGGGCGGGAATGAGCAGTTCTTC.

At least ten counts were recorded for this clone. The chain links TRBV13 to TRBJ2-7; TRBD1 matches 10 bases. The CDR3 is made up of 14 amino acids. The germline V gene has CDR1 PRHDT and CDR2 FYEKMQ (reference sequence). J was trimmed by 6 bases and V by 4 bases; bases with no gene match: 6. The CDR3 is CASSSGTGVLEQYF. CDR3 nucleotides: TGTGCCAGCAGCTCCGGGACAGGGGTGCTCGAGCAGTACTTC.

This clone was picked up many times. The V gene is TRBV29-1, the J gene TRBJ2-7, with 8 bases lining up with TRBD1. This CDR3 has 12 amino acids. Trimming removed 7 bases from V and 4 bases from J; junction bases left unmatched: 6. The V gene's germline CDR1 is SQVTM and CDR2 ANQGSEA. CDR3 sequence: CSANRGRYEQYF. CDR3 DNA sequence: TGCAGCGCGAACAGGGGGAGGTACGAGCAGTACTTC.

There are many counts of this clone. The CDR3 is CSARDYLGTDTQYF. CDR3 DNA sequence: TGCAGTGCTAGGGACTATCTTGGCACAGATACGCAGTATTTT. This sequence joins TRBV20-1 and TRBJ2-3, with D perhaps TRBD2 (6 bases). Germline V gene data show CDR1 as DFQATT and CDR2 as SNEGSKA (reference sequence). V was trimmed by 3 bases and J by 1 base, leaving 11 bases between them. This CDR3 contains 14 residues.

This clone occurred a few times. The chain combines TRBV19 with TRBJ1-1; the D is unclear. The CDR3 has 13 residues. CDR1 and CDR2 from the germline V gene are LNHDA and SQIVND (reference sequence). CDR3: CASGGVRNTEAFF. The DNA for the CDR3 is TGTGCTTCAGGAGGTGTAAGGAACACTGAAGCTTTCTTT.

V and J are TRBV12-3 or TRBV12-4 and TRBJ2-3; a weak D match, TRBD2 (7 bases). The CDR3 runs 15 residues. V lost 3 bases and J lost 1, with 11 bases in between. CDR3 loop: CASSLGEGGTDTQYF. The CDR3 DNA reads as TGTGCCAGCAGTTTGGGGGAGGGGGGCACAGATACGCAGTATTTT.

This chain uses TRBV28 with TRBJ1-1; D possibly corresponds to TRBD1 (5 bases). The CDR3 runs to 14 residues. Looked up from germline, CDR1 is MDHEN and CDR2 is SYDVKM. The germline V and J ends were trimmed by 7 bases and 1 base, with 13 bases remaining between them. The CDR3 nucleotides are TGTGCCAGCACCCCTGGGGGGGGGAACACTGAAGCTTTCTTT. Translated: CASTPGGGNTEAFF.